This entry lists 32 T cell receptor beta chains sequenced from one sample in a study of blood T cells in healthy people across ages. Next came a second PCR, run for about 6 to 11 cycles, which used a sample-barcoded 5' primer along with a J-beta primer mix. TCRdb re-called the 5' RACE reads through MiXCR, storing one row per CDR3 protein. Of fewer than 800,000 distinct CDR3 sequences in the sample, less than 40% were seen once. The material sequenced was blood. These receptors originate from a woman over 75 in good health.

In this sample, this clonotype turned up many times. The chain is built from TRBV20-1 and TRBJ1-2, with 8 bases that match TRBD1. V lost 3 bases and J lost 5; bases outside the gene matches: 11. The germline gives CDR1 DFQATT, CDR2 SNEGSKA (reference sequence). The CDR3 length is 15 residues. As DNA, the CDR3 is TGCAGTGCTAGGGAACAGGGGGTCCAGTGGTATGGCTACACCTTC. It specifies CSAREQGVQWYGYTF.

This clonotype has ten or more counts. The chain recombines TRBV7-3 with TRBJ2-3, with 11 bases matching TRBD2. Germline values: CDR1 SGHTA, CDR2 FQGTGA. CDR3 length: 17 residues. J lost 3 bases, V lost 5 bases, and 10 bases had no gene match. CDR3 sequence (DNA): TGTGCCAGCAGCCGTAAGACTAGCGGGGTGAGAACAGATACGCAGTATTTT. Translating it yields CASSRKTSGVRTDTQYF.

In regard to this clonotype: A clone one base away is much larger, so this may be a read error. The rearrangement links TRBV20-1 to TRBJ2-1; 10 positions match TRBD2. Germline lookup yields CDR1 DFQATT and CDR2 SNEGSKA (reference sequence). The CDR3 extends over 13 amino acids. The J segment lost 10 bases and the V segment lost 4 bases, leaving 7 bases of the junction unmatched. DNA for the CDR3: TGCAGTGCTACCAGCGGGGGGGCATGGGAGCAGTTCTTC. It translates to CSATSGGAWEQFF.

The J gene is TRBJ2-2, the V gene TRBV12-3 or TRBV12-4; D possibly uses TRBD1 or TRBD2 (6 bases each). The CDR3 consists of 13 residues. The V and J ends lost 4 bases and 6 bases respectively, with 9 bases between them. The CDR3 sequence: CASSWGAAGELFF. CDR3 nucleotides: TGTGCCAGCAGTTGGGGGGCGGCCGGGGAGCTGTTTTTT.

The table lists this clonotype with many counts. The chain has TRBV9 and TRBJ1-2; no definite D call. There are 12 residues in the CDR3. Trimming cost V 2 bases and J 7 bases, with 9 bases left between them. The germline V gene encodes CDR1 SGDLS and CDR2 YYNGEE. The CDR3 is CASSVSDSGYTF. Written as DNA, the CDR3 is TGTGCCAGCAGCGTCAGTGATAGTGGCTACACCTTC.

In regard to this clonotype: This may be a read error: a much more frequent sequence differs by one nucleotide. The chain carries TRBV5-5 and TRBJ1-6; unclear D gene. This CDR3 has 15 amino acids. Germline CDR1 SGHKS, CDR2 YYEKEE (reference sequence). The CDR3 region is CASSSPGYYNSPPHF. The CDR3 nucleotides read TGTGCCAGCAGCTCGCCGGGTTATTATAATTCACCCCCCCACTTT.

This clonotype has just a few counts. The chain has TRBV30 and TRBJ2-1; 7 bases align to TRBD1. Matching the DNA end better, TRBJ2-7 makes the J call doubtful. Germline V gives CDR1 GTSNPN, CDR2 SVGIG (reference sequence). The CDR3 consists of 17 residues. Written as DNA, the CDR3 is TGTGCCTGGAGTGCTCAGGGGGTCAAGAGCTCCTACAATGAGCAGTACTTC. Translating gives CAWSAQGVKSSYNEQYF.

This clonotype was detected many times. This chain links TRBV5-1 with TRBJ2-1, with TRBD2 matching 10 bases. The V gene's germline CDR1 is SGHRS and CDR2 YFSETQ. J was trimmed by 7 bases and V by 4 bases; bases with no gene match: 8. This CDR3 has 15 residues. The chain's CDR3 is CASSPSGGAGNEQFF. DNA for the CDR3: TGCGCCAGCAGCCCAAGCGGGGGGGCAGGAAATGAGCAGTTCTTC.

The table lists this clonotype with a few counts. Just one base apart from a much larger clone, this may be a read error. The V gene is TRBV28, the J gene TRBJ2-7, with 8 positions matching TRBD1. Per the germline V gene, CDR1 is MDHEN and CDR2 is SYDVKM. J was trimmed by 7 bases and V by 7 bases; bases with no gene match: 12. CDR3 length equals 14 residues. Here the CDR3 reads CASKVSGQVWEQYF. CDR3 bases: TGTGCCAGCAAGGTTTCGGGACAGGTCTGGGAGCAGTACTTC.

This clonotype was counted at least ten times. The CDR3 nucleotides are TGCGCCAGCAGCTTGGGGGGACAGAACACTGAAGCTTTCTTT. Translating gives CASSLGGQNTEAFF. The rearrangement links TRBV5-1 to TRBJ1-1, with D perhaps TRBD1 (6 bases). Germline loops: CDR1 SGHRS, CDR2 YFSETQ. V was shortened by 0 bases and J by 1 base, with 7 bases between the two germline ends. The CDR3 is 14 amino acids.

The CDR3 loop reads CSAAKLVSGREQFF. The CDR3 DNA is TGCAGTGCGGCCAAGCTCGTATCGGGGCGTGAGCAGTTCTTC. The J gene is TRBJ2-1, the V gene TRBV20-1; tentatively, D is TRBD1 or TRBD2 (5 bases each). Germline CDR1 reads DFQATT; CDR2 reads SNEGSKA (reference sequence). V was shortened by 6 bases and J by 9 bases, with 21 bases between the two germline ends. The CDR3 loop spans 14 amino acids.

CDR3 coding DNA: TGCAGTGCTAGTGGAGCCGACAGCGGTGCCTTCTACGAGCAGTACTTC. This gives the protein CSASGADSGAFYEQYF. The chain couples TRBV20-1 to TRBJ2-7; either TRBD1 or TRBD2 may supply D (5 bases each). Germline CDR1 reads DFQATT; CDR2 reads SNEGSKA (reference sequence). The CDR3 is made up of 16 amino acids. Trimming shortened V by 3 bases and J by 3 bases, and 21 bases separated the two germline ends.

As concerns this clonotype: A single base separates this from a much larger clone, so it may be a read error. This rearrangement joins TRBV30 to TRBJ2-7, with TRBD2 as a possible D gene (6 bases). The V gene lost 8 bases and the J gene lost 2 bases, with 16 bases spanning the gap. This CDR3 has 13 amino acids. Germline values: CDR1 GTSNPN, CDR2 SVGIG (reference sequence). The CDR3 loop reads CARNAGSAYEQYF. The CDR3 DNA reads TGTGCCCGGAATGCGGGGTCCGCCTACGAGCAGTACTTC.

This clonotype was recorded many times. The V gene is TRBV5-1, the J gene TRBJ2-3; D is unresolved. The CDR3 covers 15 residues. With 4 bases removed from V and 1 base from J, the gap between germline ends came to 13 bases. Germline CDR1 is SGHRS and CDR2 is YFSETQ. CDR3: CASSPRTTGTDTQYF. The CDR3 region has the DNA TGCGCCAGCAGCCCGCGAACGACGGGCACAGATACGCAGTATTTT.

The J gene is TRBJ1-1, the V gene TRBV7-2; tentatively, D is TRBD1 (6 bases). V shed 2 bases and J shed 7 bases, with 11 bases lying between them. This CDR3 region has 13 residues. Germline V gives CDR1 SGHTA, CDR2 FQGNSA. CDR3 sequence reads: CASSLKGGVEAFF. The DNA for the CDR3 is TGTGCCAGCAGCTTAAAAGGGGGGGTTGAAGCTTTCTTT.

This chain uses TRBV7-2 with TRBJ2-3, with D uncertain. From germline, CDR1 is SGHTA and CDR2 FQGNSA. The CDR3 is 16 residues long. V was trimmed by 1 base and J by 0 bases, leaving 11 bases between them. The CDR3 DNA sequence: TGTGCCAGCAGCTTAGGTCAAGCGCCCAGCACAGATACGCAGTATTTT. Protein product: CASSLGQAPSTDTQYF. The full variable domain, completed using reference TRBV7-2 and TRBJ2-3, is GAGVSQSPSNKVTEKGKDVELRCDPISGHTALYWYRQSLGQGLEFLIYFQGNSAPDKSGLPSDRFSAERTGGSVSTLTIQRTQQEDSAVYLCASSLGQAPSTDTQYFGPGTRLTVL.

V gene TRBV11-2 combines with J gene TRBJ1-2; TRBD1 is a possible D gene (5 bases). Trimming took 0 bases from V and 8 from J, leaving 13 bases between them. This CDR3 is 14 amino acids long. From germline, CDR1 is SGHAT and CDR2 FQNNGV. CDR3 nucleotides: TGTGCCAGCAGCTTAGACCCAGGGCTGGGAGGCTACACCTTC. Its protein is CASSLDPGLGGYTF.

This clonotype was recorded a few times. This may be a read error, as it is one base from a much larger clone. This rearrangement joins TRBV5-1 to TRBJ2-7, with 15 bases matching TRBD2. The J segment lost 7 bases and the V segment lost 3 bases, leaving 8 bases of the junction unmatched. This CDR3 is 16 amino acids long. CDR1 and CDR2 from the germline V gene are SGHRS and YFSETQ. In DNA, the CDR3 is TGCGCCAGCAGCTCGGGACTAGCGGGGGGCAACAATGAGCAGTACTTC. This translates into CASSSGLAGGNNEQYF.

The chain couples TRBV20-1 to TRBJ2-3; a weak D match, TRBD1 (5 bases). This CDR3 has 13 residues. Germline lookup yields CDR1 DFQATT and CDR2 SNEGSKA (reference sequence). V lost 4 bases to trimming and J lost 6 bases, with 14 bases between them. The CDR3 reads CSAKTVGADTQYF. The CDR3 DNA is TGCAGTGCTAAAACCGTAGGGGCGGATACGCAGTATTTT.

DNA for the CDR3: TGTGCCAGCAGCCAAGGGCTGACAGGGTACAACACCGGGGAGCTGTTTTTT. The encoded protein is CASSQGLTGYNTGELFF. The chain links TRBV14 to TRBJ2-2, with 7 nucleotides matching TRBD1. This CDR3 is built from 17 residues. With 1 base clipped from V and 2 bases from J, the junction kept 7 bases outside the gene matches. Germline CDR1 is SGHDN and CDR2 is FVKESK.

In its sample, this clonotype was seen a few times. This may stem from a read error, because a much larger clone lies one nucleotide away. The chain combines TRBV29-1 with TRBJ2-5; the D is unclear. The CDR3 runs to 11 residues. The germline V gene encodes CDR1 SQVTM and CDR2 ANQGSEA. The V gene lost 3 bases and the J gene lost 11 bases, with 13 bases spanning the gap. CDR3 residues: CSVESFNEQYF. CDR3 sequence (DNA): TGCAGCGTTGAGTCATTTAATGAGCAGTACTTC.

This clonotype was seen many times. This chain uses TRBV28 with TRBJ2-5, with TRBD2 matching over 11 bases. This CDR3 comprises 15 residues. Germline loops: CDR1 MDHEN, CDR2 SYDVKM. J gave up 1 base and V 6 bases, and 4 bases lay outside the gene matches. CDR3 DNA sequence: TGTGCCAGCAGGCCCCTAGCGGGGGGCCAAGAGACCCAGTACTTC. Protein product: CASRPLAGGQETQYF.

With respect to this clonotype: Germline is not matched at one junction end, which may reflect a read error. The chain is built from TRBV3-1 and TRBJ2-7; a weak D match, TRBD1 (5 bases). From germline, CDR1 is LGHDT and CDR2 YNNKEL (reference sequence). This CDR3 is built from 14 residues. CDR3 amino acids: CAGSQDSQSCEQYF. The CDR3, as DNA: TGTGCCGGCAGCCAAGACAGCCAGTCCTGCGAGCAGTACTTC.

This clonotype was observed at least ten times. Compared with germline, one end of the junction differs, possibly owing to a read error. This chain joins TRBV7-8 and TRBJ2-3; 8 bases line up with TRBD2. CDR1 is SGHVS, CDR2 FQNEAQ, per germline. The CDR3 consists of 13 residues. The CDR3 nucleotides read TGCGCCAGCAGCCGGGGGGGCCCAGATACGCAGTATTTT. Translated: CASSRGGPDTQYF.

Concerning this clonotype: A much larger clone is a single base away; this may be a read error. This sequence joins TRBV6-1 and TRBJ1-1, with TRBD1 identical over 7 bases. Germline-derived CDR1 and CDR2 are MNHNS and SASEGT. V lost 4 bases and J lost 4; bases outside the gene matches: 9. This CDR3 is 15 amino acids long. The CDR3 bases are TGTGCCAGCAGTGCTGAGGACAGGAAGGGCACTGAAGCTTTCTTT. It encodes CASSAEDRKGTEAFF.

Notes on this clonotype: This clone may be a read error of a much larger clone one base away. This chain links TRBV5-1 with TRBJ1-4; 7 nucleotides match TRBD1. The CDR3 contains 14 residues. Germline lookup yields CDR1 SGHRS and CDR2 YFSETQ. V shed 4 bases and J 8 bases; nucleotides not matched to a gene: 8. The DNA for the CDR3 is TGCGCCAGCAGCGAAGACAGGGTCGACGAAAAACTGTTTTTT. As protein: CASSEDRVDEKLFF.

This clonotype was counted only a few times. The chain is built from TRBV7-9 and TRBJ1-4, with D hard to call. The germline CDR1 and CDR2 sequences are SEHNR and FQNEAQ (reference sequence). CDR3 length: 15 residues. Trimming removed 7 bases at V and 1 base at J, with 13 bases between. CDR3 sequence: CASTMKGGTNEKLFF. In DNA, the CDR3 is TGTGCCAGCACCATGAAGGGAGGAACTAATGAAAAACTGTTTTTT. The full variable domain, its missing parts supplied by reference TRBV7-9 and TRBJ1-4, is DTGVSQNPRHKITKRGQNVTFRCDPISEHNRLYWYRQTLGQGPEFLTYFQNEAQLEKSRLLSDRFSAERPKGSFSTLEIQRTEQGDSAMYLCASTMKGGTNEKLFFGSGTQLSVL.

V is TRBV20-1 and J is TRBJ1-2; 10 positions agree with TRBD1. Looked up from germline, CDR1 is DFQATT and CDR2 is SNEGSKA (reference sequence). The CDR3 is 13 residues long. J was trimmed by 5 bases and V by 5 bases; bases with no gene match: 5. CDR3 coding DNA: TGCAGTGCTCCCGGGACAGGGGTTTATGGCTACACCTTC. Encoded protein: CSAPGTGVYGYTF.

With respect to this clonotype: A much more abundant neighbour one base away suggests this may be a read error. The chain has TRBV10-3 and TRBJ2-6, with D perhaps TRBD1 (5 bases). CDR1 is ENHRY, CDR2 SYGVKD, per germline. CDR3 size: 16 residues. This CDR3 is CAISVAKRSGANVRTF. The CDR3 DNA reads as TGTGCCATCAGTGTTGCAAAGCGCTCTGGGGCCAACGTCCGGACTTTC.

In regard to this clonotype: Given a much more abundant clone one base away, this may be a read error. The J gene is TRBJ2-4, the V gene TRBV20-1; TRBD1 agrees at 8 bases. CDR1 and CDR2 from the germline V gene are DFQATT and SNEGSKA (reference sequence). V trimming: 6 bases; J trimming: 3 bases; junction bases outside the gene matches: 7. This CDR3 is built from 14 residues. CDR3 region: CSAPRGPYKNIQYF. In nucleotides, the CDR3 is TGCAGTGCCCCCAGGGGGCCGTACAAAAACATTCAGTACTTC.

The V and J genes are TRBV27 and TRBJ1-2; 7 bases map to TRBD1. This CDR3 region has 17 residues. Germline V gene data show CDR1 as MNHEY and CDR2 as SMNVEV (reference sequence). V lost 2 bases, J lost 3 bases, and 12 bases stayed unmatched. This CDR3 reads CASSLNLGAGGDYGYTF. In nucleotides, the CDR3 is TGTGCCAGCAGTTTAAATCTCGGGGCAGGGGGGGACTATGGCTACACCTTC.

This clonotype was seen many times. The V and J genes are TRBV5-1 and TRBJ1-6, with D possibly TRBD1 on 6 matching bases. Trimming took off 5 bases at V and 7 bases at J, with 16 bases between the two ends. The germline V gene encodes CDR1 SGHRS and CDR2 YFSETQ. This CDR3 region has 15 residues. Here the CDR3 reads CASSSNRVLNSPLHF. DNA of the CDR3: TGCGCCAGCAGTTCGAACAGGGTTTTGAATTCACCCCTCCACTTT. Full variable domain (outside the CDR3, taken from reference TRBV5-1 and TRBJ1-6): KAGVTQTPRYLIKTRGQQVTLSCSPISGHRSVSWYQQTPGQGLQFLFEYFSETQRNKGNFPGRFSGRQFSNSRSEMNVSTLELGDSALYLCASSSNRVLNSPLHFGNGTRLTVT.